What follows are 20 T cell receptor beta chains derived from one specimen sequenced in a study of T cells in tumors and immune-related adverse events. Generated by immunoSEQ multiplex PCR, the TCRdb table keeps only in-frame clones and is missing some. This table holds about 22,000 clones, just over 90% found once. This specimen consisted of lymph node tissue, obtained from a patient treated with anti-PD-1 therapy. Source of these receptors: a female donor with metastatic renal cell carcinoma.

This chain uses TRBV2 with TRBJ1-6, with TRBD1 as a possible D gene (5 bases). Trimming shortened V by 1 base and J by 2 bases, and 6 bases separated the two germline ends. The CDR3 has 15 residues. Germline CDR1 is SNHLY and CDR2 is FYNNEI. The CDR3 DNA reads TGTGCCAGCAGTGAAGAGGGACCCTATAATTCACCCCTCCACTTT. Its protein is CASSEEGPYNSPLHF.

The chain is built from TRBV6-1 and TRBJ1-5, with 9 bases identical to TRBD1. This CDR3 spans 16 amino acids. With V trimmed by 4 bases and J by 2 bases, 6 bases remained unmatched. Germline V gives CDR1 MNHNS, CDR2 SASEGT. CDR3 residues: CASSAGQGLGNQPQHF. CDR3 nucleotides: TGTGCCAGCAGTGCCGGACAGGGGCTAGGCAATCAGCCCCAGCATTTT.

This chain joins TRBV7-9 and TRBJ1-2; TRBD1 agrees at 10 bases. Germline values: CDR1 SEHNR, CDR2 FQNEAQ (reference sequence). This CDR3 spans 17 amino acids. After removal of 5 bases from V and 0 bases from J, the junction contained 9 bases not matched to a gene. CDR3: CASSVTGGYLSNYGYTF. CDR3 nucleotides: TGTGCCAGCAGCGTGACAGGGGGCTATCTCTCTAACTATGGCTACACCTTC.

The chain has TRBV7-2 and TRBJ2-3, with D maybe TRBD2 (6 bases). V dropped 7 bases and J dropped 2 bases, with 13 bases sitting between them. Germline values: CDR1 SGHTA, CDR2 FQGNSA. This CDR3 contains 14 residues. This CDR3 is CASTYGGPTDTQYF. The CDR3 DNA reads TGTGCCAGCACCTACGGGGGACCCACAGATACGCAGTATTTT.

The chain recombines TRBV6-1 with TRBJ2-5; 7 bases are a match to TRBD1. CDR1 is MNHNS, CDR2 SASEGT, per germline. V shed 3 bases and J 0 bases; nucleotides not matched to a gene: 4. This CDR3 spans 15 amino acids. In nucleotides, the CDR3 is TGTGCCAGCAGTGACCCCGGGACAGACCAAGAGACCCAGTACTTC. This encodes CASSDPGTDQETQYF.

The V and J genes are TRBV9 and TRBJ1-3; D gene ambiguous. Deletions cut 0 bases from V and 0 bases from J, with 7 bases between. Germline values: CDR1 SGDLS, CDR2 YYNGEE. The length of the CDR3 is 15 residues. The CDR3: CASSVGPSSGNTIYF. In nucleotides, the CDR3 is TGTGCCAGCAGCGTAGGACCGAGCTCTGGAAACACCATATATTTT.

V usage is TRBV6-6 and J usage is TRBJ1-3, with D perhaps TRBD1 (5 bases). From germline, CDR1 is MNHNY and CDR2 SVGAGI (reference sequence). V lost 1 base and J lost 4, with 11 bases in between. The CDR3 loop spans 15 amino acids. The CDR3 reads CASSYFGAAGNTIYF. CDR3 in DNA: TGTGCCAGCAGTTACTTTGGGGCGGCCGGAAACACCATATATTTT.

The J gene is TRBJ2-5, the V gene TRBV20-1; D remains ambiguous. The CDR3 consists of 11 residues. V lost 6 bases, J lost 5 bases, and 10 bases lay in between. The germline CDR1 and CDR2 sequences are DFQATT and SNEGSKA (reference sequence). CDR3 coding DNA: TGCAGTGCCCGTAGTGTTGAGACCCAGTACTTC. It codes for CSARSVETQYF.

The chain couples TRBV9 to TRBJ1-2; D ambiguous. The CDR3 runs 12 residues. Trimming took 6 bases from V and 4 from J, leaving 10 bases between them. CDR1 and CDR2 (germline): SGDLS, YYNGEE. This CDR3 reads CASTASFYGYTF. In DNA form, the CDR3 reads TGTGCCAGCACGGCAAGCTTCTATGGCTACACCTTC.

This clone appeared a few times. This rearrangement joins TRBV5-1 to TRBJ2-1; TRBD2 agrees at 8 bases. Germline V gives CDR1 SGHRS, CDR2 YFSETQ. The CDR3 spans 17 residues. V was pared by 4 bases and J by 3 bases, with 12 bases of the junction left unmatched. The CDR3 DNA is TGCGCCAGCAGCCTTAACCCTACTAGCGGCTACTACAATGAGCAGTTCTTC. Translation: CASSLNPTSGYYNEQFF.

The chain uses TRBV5-1 and TRBJ2-1; D call uncertain. The CDR3 sequence is 12 residues long. V was trimmed by 4 bases and J by 12 bases, leaving 14 bases between them. Germline CDR1 is SGHRS and CDR2 is YFSETQ. The CDR3 region has the DNA TGCGCCAGCAGCCAAGGGCCCGCGAGGCAGTTCTTC. It yields the protein CASSQGPARQFF.

The chain combines TRBV25-1 with TRBJ1-1; D remains unclear. V was pared by 1 base and J by 6 bases, with 9 bases between. The CDR3 is 13 residues long. Germline V lookup: CDR1 MGHDK, CDR2 SYGVNS. The CDR3 coding sequence is TGTGCCAGCAGTGAATGGGGATGGCCTGAAGCTTTCTTT. The encoded protein is CASSEWGWPEAFF.

The CDR3 coding sequence is TGTGCTAGTGGTTTGGCTGTCGGGACAGGCTATAATCAGCCCCAGCATTTT. Translation gives CASGLAVGTGYNQPQHF. V gene TRBV12-5 combines with J gene TRBJ1-5, with TRBD1 identical over 8 bases. With 1 base clipped from V and 4 bases from J, the junction kept 9 bases outside the gene matches. There are 17 residues in the CDR3. Per germline, CDR1 LGHNT and CDR2 FRNRAP.

This sequence joins TRBV5-5 and TRBJ2-7, with D hard to call. In germline, CDR1 is SGHKS, CDR2 YYEKEE (reference sequence). CDR3 length: 14 amino acids. Trimming cost V 7 bases and J 3 bases, with 17 bases left between them. CDR3 amino acids: CASGSGLGYYEQYF. CDR3 nucleotides: TGTGCCAGCGGGTCCGGGCTGGGCTACTACGAGCAGTACTTC.

This clone occurred once. V usage is TRBV6-5 and J usage is TRBJ1-2; possible D gene TRBD1, 6 bases. CDR1 MNHEY and CDR2 SVGAGI come from the germline V gene. This CDR3 comprises 15 residues. Trimming removed 0 bases from V and 4 bases from J, with 12 bases in between. CDR3 sequence: CASSYSIWGAYGYTF. The CDR3, as DNA: TGTGCCAGCAGTTACTCGATATGGGGGGCCTATGGCTACACCTTC.

V usage is TRBV11-2 and J usage is TRBJ2-7; TRBD1 aligns across 7 bases. The CDR3 extends over 15 amino acids. Trimming took 2 bases from V and 0 from J; bases not matched to a gene: 4. CDR1 and CDR2 from the germline V gene are SGHAT and FQNNGV. The CDR3 DNA is TGTGCCAGCAGCTTACTACAGGGGAGCTCCTACGAGCAGTACTTC. Amino acids: CASSLLQGSSYEQYF.

This clone was counted once. This sequence joins TRBV27 and TRBJ2-2; 8 bases map to TRBD2. Germline CDR1 is MNHEY and CDR2 is SMNVEV (reference sequence). CDR3 size: 15 residues. Germline trimming cut 7 bases from V and 4 bases from J; bases unmatched to any gene: 8. CDR3 sequence: CASTVNGGVTGELFF. The CDR3 nucleotides read TGTGCCAGCACGGTTAACGGGGGGGTCACCGGGGAGCTGTTTTTT.

The chain carries TRBV5-1 and TRBJ2-7; TRBD2 might be the D (5 bases). The CDR3 has 16 residues. Germline V gives CDR1 SGHRS, CDR2 YFSETQ. The V end lost 4 bases, the J end lost 1 base, and 18 bases lay between the germline ends. CDR3 in amino acids: CASSPIGGGNSYEQYF. CDR3 coding DNA: TGCGCCAGCAGCCCCATTGGCGGAGGTAATTCCTACGAGCAGTACTTC.

The chain is built from TRBV5-1 and TRBJ1-5; D is possibly TRBD1 (6 bases). This CDR3 has 14 amino acids. The germline CDR1 and CDR2 sequences are SGHRS and YFSETQ. V shed 4 bases and J shed 4 bases, with 12 bases lying between them. CDR3 DNA: TGCGCCAGCAGCCCGCGAGGGGGGAATCAGCCCCAGCATTTT. Translated: CASSPRGGNQPQHF.

This clone was observed a single time. The rearrangement joins TRBV10-3 to TRBJ2-7, with D possibly TRBD1 on 5 matching bases. The germline V gene encodes CDR1 ENHRY and CDR2 SYGVKD. This CDR3 has 15 residues. Between the trimmed V and J ends, which lost 6 bases and 1 base, there was a span of 16 bases. Here the CDR3 reads CAIRTASTASYEQYF. The CDR3, as DNA: TGTGCCATCAGGACAGCGTCGACCGCTTCCTACGAGCAGTACTTC.